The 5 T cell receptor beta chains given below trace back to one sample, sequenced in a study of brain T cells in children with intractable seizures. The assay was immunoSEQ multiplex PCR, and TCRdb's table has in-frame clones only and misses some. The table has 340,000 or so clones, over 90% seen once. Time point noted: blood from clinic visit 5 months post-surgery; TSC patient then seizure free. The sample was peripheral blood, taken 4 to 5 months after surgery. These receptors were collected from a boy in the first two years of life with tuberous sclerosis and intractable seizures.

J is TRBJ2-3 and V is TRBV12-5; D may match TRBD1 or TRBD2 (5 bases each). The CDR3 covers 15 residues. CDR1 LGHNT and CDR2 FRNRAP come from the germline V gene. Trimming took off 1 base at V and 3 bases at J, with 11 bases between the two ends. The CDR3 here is CASGLGLGPTDTQYF. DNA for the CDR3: TGTGCTAGTGGTTTGGGTCTGGGACCGACAGATACGCAGTATTTT.

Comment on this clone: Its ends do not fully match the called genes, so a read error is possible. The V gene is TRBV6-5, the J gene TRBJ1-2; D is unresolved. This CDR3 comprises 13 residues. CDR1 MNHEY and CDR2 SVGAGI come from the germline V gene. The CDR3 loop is CASTYTGNYGYTF. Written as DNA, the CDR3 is TGTGCCAGCACTTACACGGGAAACTATGGCTACACCTTC.

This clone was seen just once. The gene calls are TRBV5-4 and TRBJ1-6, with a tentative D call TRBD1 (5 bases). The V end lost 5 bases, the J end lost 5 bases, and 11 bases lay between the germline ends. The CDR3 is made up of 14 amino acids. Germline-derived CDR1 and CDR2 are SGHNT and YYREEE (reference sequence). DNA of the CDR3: TGTGCCAGCAGTAGCAGGGCCAATAATTCACCCCTCCACTTT. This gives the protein CASSSRANNSPLHF.

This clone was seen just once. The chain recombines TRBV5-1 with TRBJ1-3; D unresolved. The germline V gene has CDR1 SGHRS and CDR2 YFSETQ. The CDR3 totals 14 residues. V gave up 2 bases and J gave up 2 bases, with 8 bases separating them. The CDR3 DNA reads TGCGCCAGCAGCTTCCTGGGAACTGGAAACACCATATATTTT. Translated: CASSFLGTGNTIYF.

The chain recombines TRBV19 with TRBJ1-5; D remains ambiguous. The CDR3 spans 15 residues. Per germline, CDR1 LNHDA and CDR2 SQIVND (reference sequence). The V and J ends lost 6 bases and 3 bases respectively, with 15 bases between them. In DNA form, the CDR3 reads TGTGCCAGTAGCATGGGCGGAAAGTTCAATCAGCCCCAGCATTTT. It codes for CASSMGGKFNQPQHF.